What follows is one T cell receptor (beta chain) and its context. V trimming: 3 bases; J trimming: 4 bases; junction bases outside the gene matches: 8. CDR1 is MNHEY and CDR2 is SMNVEV in the germline V gene (reference sequence). The CDR3 has 17 residues. TCRbeta library construction was performed incorporating unique molecular identifiers. TCRdb re-called the PCR reads with MiXCR, one entry per CDR3 protein. The data contain around 380,000 distinct CDR3 sequences, approximately 11% of them seen just once; the ten biggest clones take up roughly 6%. This sample was taken from a study of T-cell reconstitution after alpha-beta-depleted transplantation in children.

This receptor was identified in a human donor who donated a stem cell graft to a child with acute myeloid leukemia. The material sequenced was PBMCs from the stem cell graft donor, taken from the stem cell graft. The V call is TRBV27, the J call TRBJ2-6; 8 positions match TRBD2. The CDR3 nucleotides read TGTGCCAGCAGTTTGTACGGGGGGGGGCAGGGGGCCAACGTCCTGACTTTC. Its translation is CASSLYGGGQGANVLTF.